Ten or more counts support the clone carrying this TCR beta chain. The sample is drawn from a study of T cells in Graves' hyperthyroidism and ophthalmopathy. Germline V lookup: CDR1 SGHVS, CDR2 FNYEAQ. The CDR3 consists of 16 residues. V trimming: 5 bases; J trimming: 9 bases; junction bases outside the gene matches: 8. Using RNA transcripts as the source, TCR beta CDR3 regions were amplified. Using the HTBI primer set, a first-round RT-PCR was run on the TCR CDR3. TCRdb re-called the multiplex PCR reads through MiXCR, storing one row per CDR3 protein. Of around 240,000 distinct CDR3 sequences listed, more than 14% are singletons.

The sequence came from a woman aged 40 to 50 with Graves' hyperthyroidism that later progressed to Graves' ophthalmopathy. The chain couples TRBV7-6 to TRBJ2-1; 15 bases agree with TRBD2. Source material: blood. The CDR3 loop is CASSRGLAGGPIEQFF. The CDR3 DNA reads as TGTGCCAGCAGCCGTGGACTAGCGGGAGGGCCCATTGAGCAGTTCTTC.